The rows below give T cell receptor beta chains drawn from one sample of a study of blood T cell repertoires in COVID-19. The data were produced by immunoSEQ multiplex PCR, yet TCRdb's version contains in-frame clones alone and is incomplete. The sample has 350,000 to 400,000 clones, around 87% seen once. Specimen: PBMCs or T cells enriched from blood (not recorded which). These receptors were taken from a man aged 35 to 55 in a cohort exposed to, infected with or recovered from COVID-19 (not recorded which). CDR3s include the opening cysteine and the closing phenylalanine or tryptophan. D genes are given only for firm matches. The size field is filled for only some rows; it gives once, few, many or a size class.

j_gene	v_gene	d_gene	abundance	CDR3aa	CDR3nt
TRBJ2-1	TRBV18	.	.	CASSPYGLDNEQFF	TGTGCCAGCTCACCTTATGGACTGGACAATGAGCAGTTCTTC
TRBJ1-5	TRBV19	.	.	CASSITASNQPQHF	TGTGCCAGTAGTATAACTGCCAGCAATCAGCCCCAGCATTTT
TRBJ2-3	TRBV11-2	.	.	CASTLSGADTQYF	TGTGCCAGCACGCTAAGTGGGGCGGATACGCAGTATTTT
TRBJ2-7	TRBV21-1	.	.	CASRKNRDRVHDEQYF	TGTGCCAGCAGGAAAAACCGGGACAGGGTTCACGACGAGCAGTACTTC
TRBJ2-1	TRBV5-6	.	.	CASSRGFEQFF	TGTGCCAGCAGCCGGGGGTTTGAGCAGTTCTTC
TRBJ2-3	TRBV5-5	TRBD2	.	CASTPWRAGFTDTQYF	TGTGCCAGCACCCCTTGGCGAGCGGGATTCACAGATACGCAGTATTTT
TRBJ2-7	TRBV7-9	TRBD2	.	CASSSGRGEQYF	TGTGCCAGCAGCTCAGGGCGGGGGGAGCAGTACTTC
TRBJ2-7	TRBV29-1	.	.	CSVGLSASGEQYF	TGCAGCGTTGGATTATCCGCTTCGGGTGAGCAGTACTTC
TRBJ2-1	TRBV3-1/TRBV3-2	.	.	CASSHQYNEQFF	TGTGCCAGCAGCCACCAGTACAATGAGCAGTTCTTC
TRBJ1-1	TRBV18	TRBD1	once	CASSPLTGLNTEAFF	TGTGCCAGCTCACCTCTGACAGGGCTAAACACTGAAGCTTTCTTT
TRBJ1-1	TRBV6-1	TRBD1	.	CASSEPRGPNTEAFF	TGTGCCAGCAGTGAGCCGAGGGGGCCGAACACTGAAGCTTTCTTT
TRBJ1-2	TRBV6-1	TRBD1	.	CASSETPGQGGYGYTF	TGTGCCAGCAGTGAAACCCCGGGACAGGGAGGCTATGGCTACACCTTC
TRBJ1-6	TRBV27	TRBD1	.	CASSSFGQGGSPLHF	TGTGCCAGCAGTTCATTTGGACAGGGGGGATCACCCCTCCACTTT
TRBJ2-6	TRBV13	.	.	CASSLLSPGANVLTF	TGTGCCAGCAGCCTCCTGAGCCCTGGGGCCAACGTCCTGACTTTC
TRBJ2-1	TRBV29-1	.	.	CSVYSSSYNEQFF	TGCAGCGTCTACAGCAGCTCCTACAATGAGCAGTTCTTC
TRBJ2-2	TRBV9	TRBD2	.	CASSVDSGRSTGELFF	TGTGCCAGCAGCGTAGATAGCGGGAGGAGCACCGGGGAGCTGTTTTTT
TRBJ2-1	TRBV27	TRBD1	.	CASSPGQRYNEQFF	TGTGCCAGCAGTCCGGGACAGAGGTACAATGAGCAGTTCTTC
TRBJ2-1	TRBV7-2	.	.	CASSLRLQAETYNEQFF	TGTGCCAGCAGCTTACGGCTACAAGCGGAAACGTACAATGAGCAGTTCTTC
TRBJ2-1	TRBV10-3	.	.	CAISTDTRQGGQFF	TGTGCCATCAGTACAGACACCCGACAAGGAGGGCAGTTCTTC
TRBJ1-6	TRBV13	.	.	CASSLGQIYNSPLHF	TGTGCCAGCAGCCTCGGACAGATCTATAATTCACCCCTCCACTTT
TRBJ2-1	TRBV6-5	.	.	CASSYSGQTYNEQFF	TGTGCCAGCAGTTACTCTGGACAGACGTACAATGAGCAGTTCTTC
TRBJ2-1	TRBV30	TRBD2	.	CASTGFFGGRYNEQFF	TGTGCCTCTACGGGCTTTTTCGGCGGGAGGTACAATGAGCAGTTCTTC
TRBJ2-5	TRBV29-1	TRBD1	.	CSARQGPETQYF	TGCAGCGCCCGACAGGGGCCAGAGACCCAGTACTTC
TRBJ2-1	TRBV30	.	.	CAWSDGSSYNEQFF	TGTGCCTGGAGTGATGGGAGCTCCTACAATGAGCAGTTCTTC
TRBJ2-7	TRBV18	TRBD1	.	CASSPGTGVSYEQYF	TGTGCCAGCTCACCCGGGACAGGGGTCTCCTACGAGCAGTACTTC
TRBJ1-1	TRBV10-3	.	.	CAISELGGLNTEAFF	TGTGCCATCAGTGAGTTGGGGGGACTGAACACTGAAGCTTTCTTT